This T cell receptor (beta chain) was retrieved from a study of blood T cell repertoires in COVID-19. Looking at the study overall: From T cells, B-cell-depleted T cells, or PBMCs came the material, which was cDNA or gDNA.

The CDR3 runs 14 residues. Germline V CDR1 and CDR2: MNHEY, SVGEGT. V dropped 2 bases and J dropped 0 bases, with 6 bases sitting between them. The method was immunoSEQ multiplex PCR; TCRdb's version includes in-frame clones alone and lacks a portion of them. Of around 300,000 clones listed, about 90% were seen once; the top ten hold over 8.5%. Clinical histories supplied by participants themselves formed the basis of cohort assignment. This chain uses TRBV6-2 or TRBV6-3 with TRBJ2-3, with D uncertain. Sequencing used PBMCs or T cells enriched from blood (not recorded which). The clonotype was recovered from a woman aged 30 to 39 who had recovered from COVID-19. In DNA, the CDR3 is TGTGCCAGCAGTTACGTACTCAGCACAGATACGCAGTATTTT. This sequence encodes CASSYVLSTDTQYF.